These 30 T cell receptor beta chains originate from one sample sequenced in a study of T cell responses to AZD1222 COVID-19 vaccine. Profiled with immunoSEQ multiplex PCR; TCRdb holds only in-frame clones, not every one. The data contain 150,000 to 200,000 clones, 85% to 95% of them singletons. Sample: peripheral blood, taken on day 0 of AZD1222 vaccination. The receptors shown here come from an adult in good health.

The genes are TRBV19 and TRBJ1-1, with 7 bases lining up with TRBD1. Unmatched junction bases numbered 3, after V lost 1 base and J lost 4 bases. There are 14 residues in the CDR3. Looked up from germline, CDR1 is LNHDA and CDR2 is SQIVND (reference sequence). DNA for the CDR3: TGTGCCAGTAGTATAGCCCCAGGGGGCACTGAAGCTTTCTTT. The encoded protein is CASSIAPGGTEAFF.

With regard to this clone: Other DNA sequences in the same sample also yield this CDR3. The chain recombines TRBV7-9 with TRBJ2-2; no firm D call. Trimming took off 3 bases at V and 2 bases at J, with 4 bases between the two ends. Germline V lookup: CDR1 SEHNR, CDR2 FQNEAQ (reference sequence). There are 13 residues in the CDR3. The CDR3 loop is CASSLGNTGELFF. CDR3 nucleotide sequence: TGTGCCAGCAGCTTGGGAAACACCGGGGAGCTGTTTTTT.

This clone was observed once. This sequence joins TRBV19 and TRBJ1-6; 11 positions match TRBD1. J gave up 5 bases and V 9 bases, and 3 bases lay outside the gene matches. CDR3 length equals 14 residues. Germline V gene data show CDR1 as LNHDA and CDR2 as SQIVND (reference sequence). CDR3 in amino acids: CASGQGAHNSPLHF. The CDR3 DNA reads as TGTGCCAGCGGACAGGGGGCTCATAATTCACCCCTCCACTTT.

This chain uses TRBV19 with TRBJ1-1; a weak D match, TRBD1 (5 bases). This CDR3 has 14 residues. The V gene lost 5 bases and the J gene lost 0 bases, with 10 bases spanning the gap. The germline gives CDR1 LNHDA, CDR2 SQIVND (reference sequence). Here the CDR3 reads CASSLGLLNTEAFF. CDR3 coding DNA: TGTGCCAGTAGTTTGGGACTGCTGAACACTGAAGCTTTCTTT.

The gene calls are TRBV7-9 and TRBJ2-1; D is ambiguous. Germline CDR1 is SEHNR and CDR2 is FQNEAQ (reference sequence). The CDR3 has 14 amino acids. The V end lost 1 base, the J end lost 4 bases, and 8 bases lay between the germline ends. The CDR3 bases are TGTGCCAGCAGCTTAGGCCCACATTACAATGAGCAGTTCTTC. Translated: CASSLGPHYNEQFF.

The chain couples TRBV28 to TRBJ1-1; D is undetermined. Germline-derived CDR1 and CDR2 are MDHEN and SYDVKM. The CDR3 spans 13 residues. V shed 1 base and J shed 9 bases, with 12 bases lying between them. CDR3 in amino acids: CASSLLGFGKAFF. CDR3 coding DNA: TGTGCCAGCAGTTTATTGGGGTTTGGGAAAGCTTTCTTT.

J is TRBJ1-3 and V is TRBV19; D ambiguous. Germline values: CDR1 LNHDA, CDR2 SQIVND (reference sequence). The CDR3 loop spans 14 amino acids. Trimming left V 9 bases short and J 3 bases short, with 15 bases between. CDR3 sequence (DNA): TGTGCCAGCCGAGGGCCTGAGATTGGAAACACCATATATTTT. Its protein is CASRGPEIGNTIYF.

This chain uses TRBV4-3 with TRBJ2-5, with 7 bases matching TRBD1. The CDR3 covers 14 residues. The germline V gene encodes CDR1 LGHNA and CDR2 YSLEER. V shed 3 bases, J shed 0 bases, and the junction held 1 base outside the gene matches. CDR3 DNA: TGCGCCAGCAGCCAGGGACAGTACCAAGAGACCCAGTACTTC. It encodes CASSQGQYQETQYF.

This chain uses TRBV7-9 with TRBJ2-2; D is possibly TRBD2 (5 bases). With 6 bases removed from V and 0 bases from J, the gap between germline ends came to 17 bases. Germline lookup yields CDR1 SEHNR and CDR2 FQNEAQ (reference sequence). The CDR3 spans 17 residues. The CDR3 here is CASRPTRSGPNTGELFF. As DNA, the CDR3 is TGTGCCAGCAGACCCACGAGGAGCGGACCGAACACCGGGGAGCTGTTTTTT.

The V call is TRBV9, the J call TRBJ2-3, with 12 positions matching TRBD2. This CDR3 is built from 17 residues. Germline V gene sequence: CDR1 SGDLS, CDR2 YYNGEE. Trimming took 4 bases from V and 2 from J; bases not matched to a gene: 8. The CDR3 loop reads CASSPKGLAGYTDTQYF. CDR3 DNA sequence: TGTGCCAGCAGCCCAAAAGGACTAGCGGGGTACACAGATACGCAGTATTTT.

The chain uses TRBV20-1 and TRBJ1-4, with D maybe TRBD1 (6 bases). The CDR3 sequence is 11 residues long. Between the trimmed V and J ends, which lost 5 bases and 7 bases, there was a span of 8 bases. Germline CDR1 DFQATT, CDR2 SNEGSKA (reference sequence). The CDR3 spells CSAPTGEKLFF. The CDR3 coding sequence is TGCAGTGCTCCGACAGGTGAAAAACTGTTTTTT.

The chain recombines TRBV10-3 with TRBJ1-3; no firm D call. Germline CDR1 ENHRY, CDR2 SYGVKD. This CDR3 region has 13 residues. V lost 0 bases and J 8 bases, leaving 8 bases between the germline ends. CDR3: CAISESAADTIYF. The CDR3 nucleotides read TGTGCCATCAGTGAGTCTGCGGCGGACACCATATATTTT.

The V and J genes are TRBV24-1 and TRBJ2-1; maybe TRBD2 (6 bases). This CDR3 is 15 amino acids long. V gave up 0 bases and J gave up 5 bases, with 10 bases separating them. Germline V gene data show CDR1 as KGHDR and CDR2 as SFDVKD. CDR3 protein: CATSDLGGLDNEQFF. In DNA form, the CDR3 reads TGTGCCACCAGTGATTTGGGGGGACTCGACAATGAGCAGTTCTTC.

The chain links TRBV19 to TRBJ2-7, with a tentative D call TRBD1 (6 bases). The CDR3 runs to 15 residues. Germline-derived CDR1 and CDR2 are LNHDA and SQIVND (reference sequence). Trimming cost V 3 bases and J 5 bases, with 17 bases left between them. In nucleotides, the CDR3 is TGTGCCAGTAGTATCGGTCTACAGGGAAGGCACGAGCAGTACTTC. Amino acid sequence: CASSIGLQGRHEQYF.

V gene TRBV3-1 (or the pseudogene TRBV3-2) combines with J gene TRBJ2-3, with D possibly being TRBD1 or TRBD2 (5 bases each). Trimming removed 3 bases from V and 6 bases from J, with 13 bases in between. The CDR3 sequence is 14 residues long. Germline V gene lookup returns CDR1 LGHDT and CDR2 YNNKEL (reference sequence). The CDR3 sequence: CASSHERGADTQYF. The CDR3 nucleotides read TGTGCCAGCAGCCACGAGAGGGGAGCGGATACGCAGTATTTT.

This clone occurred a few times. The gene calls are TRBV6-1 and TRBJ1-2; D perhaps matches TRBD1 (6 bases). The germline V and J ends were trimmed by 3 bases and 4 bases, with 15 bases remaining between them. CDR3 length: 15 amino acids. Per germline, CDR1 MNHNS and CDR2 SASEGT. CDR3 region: CASSEGQTGTYGYTF. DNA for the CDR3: TGTGCCAGCAGTGAGGGGCAAACAGGGACCTATGGCTACACCTTC.

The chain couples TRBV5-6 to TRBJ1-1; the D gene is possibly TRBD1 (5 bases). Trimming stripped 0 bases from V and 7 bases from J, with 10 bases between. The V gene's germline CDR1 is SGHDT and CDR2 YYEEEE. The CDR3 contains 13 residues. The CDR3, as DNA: TGTGCCAGCAGCTTGGTCAGGGAGGTTGAAGCTTTCTTT. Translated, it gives CASSLVREVEAFF.

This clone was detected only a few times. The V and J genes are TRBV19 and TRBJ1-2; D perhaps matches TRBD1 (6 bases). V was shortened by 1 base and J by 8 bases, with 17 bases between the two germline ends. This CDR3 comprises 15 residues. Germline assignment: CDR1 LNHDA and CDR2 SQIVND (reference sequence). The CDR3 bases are TGTGCCAGTAGTATAGTGGAACAGGGTTTCGGCGGCTACACCTTC. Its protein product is CASSIVEQGFGGYTF. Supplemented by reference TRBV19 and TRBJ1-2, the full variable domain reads DGGITQSPKYLFRKEGQNVTLSCEQNLNHDAMYWYRQDPGQGLRLIYYSQIVNDFQKGDIAEGYSVSREKKESFPLTVTSAQKNPTAFYLCASSIVEQGFGGYTFGSGTRLTVV.

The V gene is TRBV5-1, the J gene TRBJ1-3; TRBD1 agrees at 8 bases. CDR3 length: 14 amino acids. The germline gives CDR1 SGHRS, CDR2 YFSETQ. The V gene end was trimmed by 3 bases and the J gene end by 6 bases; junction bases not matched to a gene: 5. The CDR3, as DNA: TGCGCCAGCAGCTCCGGGACAGGAATAAACACCATATATTTT. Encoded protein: CASSSGTGINTIYF.

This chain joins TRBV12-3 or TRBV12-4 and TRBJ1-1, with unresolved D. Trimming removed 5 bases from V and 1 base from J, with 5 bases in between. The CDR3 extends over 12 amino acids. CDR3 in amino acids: CASSHSNTEAFF. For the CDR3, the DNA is TGTGCCAGCAGTCACTCGAACACTGAAGCTTTCTTT.

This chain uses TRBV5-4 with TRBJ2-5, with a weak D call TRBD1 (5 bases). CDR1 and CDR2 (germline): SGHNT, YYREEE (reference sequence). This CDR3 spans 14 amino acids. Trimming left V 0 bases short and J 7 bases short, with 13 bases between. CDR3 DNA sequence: TGTGCCAGCAGCTTGGTTGGTGGGCAGGGGACCCAGTACTTC. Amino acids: CASSLVGGQGTQYF.

The CDR3 nucleotides are TGTGCCAGCAGCACCTACAACTATGGCTACACCTTC. This gives the protein CASSTYNYGYTF. The gene calls are TRBV7-9 and TRBJ1-2; D is unresolved. This CDR3 contains 12 residues. The germline V and J ends were trimmed by 5 bases and 2 bases, with 6 bases remaining between them. Germline CDR1 and CDR2: SEHNR and FQNEAQ (reference sequence).

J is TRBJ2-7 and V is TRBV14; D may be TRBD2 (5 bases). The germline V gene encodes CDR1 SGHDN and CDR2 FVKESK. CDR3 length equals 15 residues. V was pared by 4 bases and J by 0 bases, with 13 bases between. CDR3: CASSPYGSLSYEQYV. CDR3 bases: TGTGCCAGCAGCCCTTATGGGAGCCTCTCCTACGAGCAGTACGTC.

The CDR3 region has the DNA TGTGCCACCGCGGACACCTCGGCGTTATACGAGCAGTACTTC. It is translated as CATADTSALYEQYF. The genes are TRBV6-5 and TRBJ2-7; D is perhaps TRBD1 (5 bases). V was clipped by 10 bases and J by 4 bases, with 20 bases between them. The CDR3 contains 14 residues. Germline values: CDR1 MNHEY, CDR2 SVGAGI.

The CDR3 sequence is CSVEETWSPDTQYF. DNA of the CDR3: TGCAGCGTTGAAGAAACCTGGAGCCCAGATACGCAGTATTTT. This chain connects TRBV29-1 to TRBJ2-3; D call uncertain. Germline lookup yields CDR1 SQVTM and CDR2 ANQGSEA. V was trimmed by 0 bases and J by 4 bases, leaving 11 bases between them. The CDR3 contains 14 residues.

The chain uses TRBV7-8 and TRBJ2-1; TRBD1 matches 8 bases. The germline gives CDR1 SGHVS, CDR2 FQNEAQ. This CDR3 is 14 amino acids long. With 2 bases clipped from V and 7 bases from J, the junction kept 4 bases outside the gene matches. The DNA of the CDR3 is TGTGCCAGCAGCTTAACAGGACAGGGTAATGAGCAGTTCTTC. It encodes CASSLTGQGNEQFF.

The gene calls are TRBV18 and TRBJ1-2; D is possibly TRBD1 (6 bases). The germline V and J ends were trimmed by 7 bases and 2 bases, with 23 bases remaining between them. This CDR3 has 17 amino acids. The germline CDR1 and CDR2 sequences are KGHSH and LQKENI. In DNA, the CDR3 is TGTGCCAGCTATAGCCCCCCTGGGGGGCCAACGAACTATGGCTACACCTTC. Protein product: CASYSPPGGPTNYGYTF.

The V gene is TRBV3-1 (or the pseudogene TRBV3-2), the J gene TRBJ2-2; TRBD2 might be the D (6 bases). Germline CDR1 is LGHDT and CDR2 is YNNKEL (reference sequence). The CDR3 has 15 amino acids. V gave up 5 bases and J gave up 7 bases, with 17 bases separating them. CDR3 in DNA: TGTGCCAGCAGCACATCCGCTAGCGAAGTCGGGGAGCTGTTTTTT. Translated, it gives CASSTSASEVGELFF.

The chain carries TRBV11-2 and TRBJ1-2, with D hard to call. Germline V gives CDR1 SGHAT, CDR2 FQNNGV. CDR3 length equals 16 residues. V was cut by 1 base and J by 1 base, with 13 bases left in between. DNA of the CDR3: TGTGCCAGCAGCTTAGGGCCGGGCCACCTTAACTATGGCTACACCTTC. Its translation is CASSLGPGHLNYGYTF.

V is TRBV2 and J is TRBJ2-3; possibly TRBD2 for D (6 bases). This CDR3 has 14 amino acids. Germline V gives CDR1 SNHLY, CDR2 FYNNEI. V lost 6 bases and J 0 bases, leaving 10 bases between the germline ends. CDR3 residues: CASSRDSSTDTQYF. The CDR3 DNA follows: TGTGCCAGCAGCCGGGACTCGAGCACAGATACGCAGTATTTT.